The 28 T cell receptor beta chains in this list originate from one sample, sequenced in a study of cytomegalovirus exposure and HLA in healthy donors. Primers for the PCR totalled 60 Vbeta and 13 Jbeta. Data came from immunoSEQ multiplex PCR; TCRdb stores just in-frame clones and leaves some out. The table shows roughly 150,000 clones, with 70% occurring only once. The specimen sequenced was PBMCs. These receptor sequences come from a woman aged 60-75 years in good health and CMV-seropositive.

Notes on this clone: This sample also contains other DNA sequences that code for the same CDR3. In DNA, the CDR3 is TGCGCCAGCAGCTTGGTTTGGGGCGGAACTGAAGCTTTCTTT. Its translation is CASSLVWGGTEAFF. The chain employs TRBV5-1 and TRBJ1-1; D is perhaps TRBD1 (5 bases). In germline, CDR1 is SGHRS, CDR2 YFSETQ. V was cut by 0 bases and J by 5 bases, with 11 bases left in between. The CDR3 has 14 amino acids.

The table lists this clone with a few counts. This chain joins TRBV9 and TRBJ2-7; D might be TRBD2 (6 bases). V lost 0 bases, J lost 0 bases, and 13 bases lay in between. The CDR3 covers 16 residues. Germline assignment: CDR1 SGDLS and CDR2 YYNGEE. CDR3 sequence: CASSVGHGSRSYEQYF. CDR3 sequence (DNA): TGTGCCAGCAGCGTAGGGCACGGGAGTCGCTCCTACGAGCAGTACTTC.

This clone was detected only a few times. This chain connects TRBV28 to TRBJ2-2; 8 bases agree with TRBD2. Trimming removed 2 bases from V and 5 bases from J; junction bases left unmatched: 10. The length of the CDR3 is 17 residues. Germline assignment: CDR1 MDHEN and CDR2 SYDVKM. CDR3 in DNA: TGTGCCAGCAGTTTAATGACAGCGGGAGCGAGAACCGGGGAGCTGTTTTTT. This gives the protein CASSLMTAGARTGELFF.

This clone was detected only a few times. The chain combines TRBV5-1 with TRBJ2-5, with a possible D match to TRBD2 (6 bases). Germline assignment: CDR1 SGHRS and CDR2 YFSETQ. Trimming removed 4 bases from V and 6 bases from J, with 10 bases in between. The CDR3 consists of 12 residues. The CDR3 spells CASSPGGKTQYF. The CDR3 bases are TGCGCCAGCAGCCCCGGAGGGAAGACCCAGTACTTC.

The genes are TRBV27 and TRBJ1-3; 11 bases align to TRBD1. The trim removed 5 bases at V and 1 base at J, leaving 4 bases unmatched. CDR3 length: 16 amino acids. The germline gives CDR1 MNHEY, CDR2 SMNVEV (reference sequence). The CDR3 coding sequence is TGTGCCAGCAGTCGGGACAGGGGGTCATCTGGAAACACCATATATTTT. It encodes CASSRDRGSSGNTIYF.

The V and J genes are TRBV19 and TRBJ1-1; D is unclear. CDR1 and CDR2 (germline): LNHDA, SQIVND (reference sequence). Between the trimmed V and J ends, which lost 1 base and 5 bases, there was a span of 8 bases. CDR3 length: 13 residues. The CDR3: CASSIGPRTEAFF. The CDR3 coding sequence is TGTGCCAGTAGTATAGGGCCGCGGACTGAAGCTTTCTTT.

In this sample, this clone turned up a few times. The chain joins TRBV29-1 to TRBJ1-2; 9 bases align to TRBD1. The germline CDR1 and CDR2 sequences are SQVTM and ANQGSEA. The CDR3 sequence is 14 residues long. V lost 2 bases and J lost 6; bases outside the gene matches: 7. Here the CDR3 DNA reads TGCAGCGTTGAACTTCAGGGACAGGGAGATGGCTACACCTTC. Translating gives CSVELQGQGDGYTF.

The CDR3 sequence is CASSLQGGASGIRGIQYF. The CDR3 DNA reads TGTGCCAGCAGCTTACAGGGCGGCGCTAGCGGGATCCGGGGCATTCAGTACTTC. The chain is built from TRBV7-9 and TRBJ2-4; 9 bases line up with TRBD2. This CDR3 contains 18 residues. Trimming cost V 2 bases and J 9 bases; bases outside gene matches: 17. CDR1 is SEHNR and CDR2 is FQNEAQ in the germline V gene (reference sequence).

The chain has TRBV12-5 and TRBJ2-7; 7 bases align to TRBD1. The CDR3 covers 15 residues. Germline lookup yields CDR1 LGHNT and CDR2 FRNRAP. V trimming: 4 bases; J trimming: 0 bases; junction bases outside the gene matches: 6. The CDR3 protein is CASGSRDSHSYEQYF. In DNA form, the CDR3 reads TGTGCTAGTGGTTCCCGGGACAGCCACTCCTACGAGCAGTACTTC.

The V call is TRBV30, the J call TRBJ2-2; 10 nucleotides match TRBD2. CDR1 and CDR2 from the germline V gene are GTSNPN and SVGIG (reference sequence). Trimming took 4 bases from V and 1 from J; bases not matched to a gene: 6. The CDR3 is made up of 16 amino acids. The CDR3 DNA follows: TGTGCCTGGATCAGAGCGGGAGGGGGGAACACCGGGGAGCTGTTTTTT. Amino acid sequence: CAWIRAGGGNTGELFF. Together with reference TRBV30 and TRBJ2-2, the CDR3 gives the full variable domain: SQTIHQWPATLVQPVGSPLSLECTVEGTSNPNLYWYRQAAGRGLQLLFYSVGIGQISSEVPQNLSASRPQDRQFILSSKKLLLSDSGFYLCAWIRAGGGNTGELFFGEGSRLTVL.

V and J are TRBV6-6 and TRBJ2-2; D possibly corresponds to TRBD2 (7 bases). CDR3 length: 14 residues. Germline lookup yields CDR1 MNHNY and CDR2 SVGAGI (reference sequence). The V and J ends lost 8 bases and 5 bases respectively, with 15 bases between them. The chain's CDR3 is CASLSRGGTGELFF. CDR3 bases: TGTGCCAGCCTGAGTAGGGGGGGAACCGGGGAGCTGTTTTTT.

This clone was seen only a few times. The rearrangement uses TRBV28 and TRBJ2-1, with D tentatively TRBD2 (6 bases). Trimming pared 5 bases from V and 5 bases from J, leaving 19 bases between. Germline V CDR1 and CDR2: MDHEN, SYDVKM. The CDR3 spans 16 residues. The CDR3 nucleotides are TGTGCCAGCAGTCTACCGGGAATTAGCGGAGACAATGAGCAGTTCTTC. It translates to CASSLPGISGDNEQFF.

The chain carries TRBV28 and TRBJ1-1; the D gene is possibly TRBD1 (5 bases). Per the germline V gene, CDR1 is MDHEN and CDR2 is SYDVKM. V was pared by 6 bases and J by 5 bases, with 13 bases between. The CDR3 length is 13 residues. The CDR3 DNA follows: TGTGCCAGCAGCGAGGGACTCCAGACTGAAGCTTTCTTT. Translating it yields CASSEGLQTEAFF.

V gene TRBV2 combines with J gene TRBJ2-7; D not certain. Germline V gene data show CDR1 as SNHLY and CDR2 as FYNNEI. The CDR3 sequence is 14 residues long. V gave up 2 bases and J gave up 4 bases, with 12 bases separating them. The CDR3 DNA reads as TGTGCCAGCAGTGAATGGCCTAGTACGTACGAGCAGTACTTC. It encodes CASSEWPSTYEQYF.

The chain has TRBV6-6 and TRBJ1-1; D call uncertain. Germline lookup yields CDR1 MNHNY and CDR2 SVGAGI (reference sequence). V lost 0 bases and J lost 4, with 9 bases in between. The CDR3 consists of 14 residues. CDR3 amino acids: CASSYSSQVTEAFF. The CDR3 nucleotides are TGTGCCAGCAGTTACTCGAGTCAAGTCACTGAAGCTTTCTTT.

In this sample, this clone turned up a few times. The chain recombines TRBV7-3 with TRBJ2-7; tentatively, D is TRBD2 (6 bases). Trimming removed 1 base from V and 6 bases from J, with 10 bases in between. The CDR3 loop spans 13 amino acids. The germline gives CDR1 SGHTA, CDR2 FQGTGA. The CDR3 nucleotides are TGTGCCAGCAGCTTAAACACCGGGGGCGAGCAGTACTTC. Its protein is CASSLNTGGEQYF.

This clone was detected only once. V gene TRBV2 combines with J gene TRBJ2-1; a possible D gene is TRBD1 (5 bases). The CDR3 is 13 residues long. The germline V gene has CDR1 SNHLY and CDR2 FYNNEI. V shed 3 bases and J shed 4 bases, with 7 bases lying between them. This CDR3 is CASSENRYNEQFF. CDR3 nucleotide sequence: TGTGCCAGCAGTGAGAACAGGTACAATGAGCAGTTCTTC.

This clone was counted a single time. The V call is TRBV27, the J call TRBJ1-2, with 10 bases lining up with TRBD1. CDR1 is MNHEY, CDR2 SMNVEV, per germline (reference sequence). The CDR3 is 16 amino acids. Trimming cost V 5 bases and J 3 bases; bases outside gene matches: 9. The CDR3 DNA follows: TGTGCCAGCAGTCACGACAGGGGGCGTTCACACTATGGCTACACCTTC. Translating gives CASSHDRGRSHYGYTF.

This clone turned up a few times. CDR3 in amino acids: CASSLVGSSEKLFF. In nucleotides, the CDR3 is TGCGCCAGCAGCTTGGTGGGATCTAGCGAAAAACTGTTTTTT. The genes are TRBV5-1 and TRBJ1-4; D call uncertain. In germline, CDR1 is SGHRS, CDR2 YFSETQ. V was pared by 0 bases and J by 8 bases, with 11 bases between. The CDR3 loop spans 14 amino acids.

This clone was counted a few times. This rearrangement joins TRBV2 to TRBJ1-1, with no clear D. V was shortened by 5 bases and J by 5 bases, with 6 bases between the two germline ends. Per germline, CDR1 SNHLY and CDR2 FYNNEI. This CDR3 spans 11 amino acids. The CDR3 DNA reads TGTGCCAGCAGTCTTTATACTGAAGCTTTCTTT. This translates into CASSLYTEAFF.

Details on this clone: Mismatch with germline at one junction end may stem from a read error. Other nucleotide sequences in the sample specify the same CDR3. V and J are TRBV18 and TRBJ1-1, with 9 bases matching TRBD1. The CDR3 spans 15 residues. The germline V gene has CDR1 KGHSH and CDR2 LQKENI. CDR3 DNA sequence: TGTGCCAGCTCACCACCGACAGGGGGGAACACTGAGGCTTTCTTT. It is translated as CASSPPTGGNTEAFF.

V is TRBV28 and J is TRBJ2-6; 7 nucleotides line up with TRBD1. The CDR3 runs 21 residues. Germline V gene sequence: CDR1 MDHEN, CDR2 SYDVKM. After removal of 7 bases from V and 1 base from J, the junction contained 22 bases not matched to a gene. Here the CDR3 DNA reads TGTGCCAGCATTGGTCAGGCAGGGGGTTACGGAGTCGGATCTGGGGCCAACGTCCTGACTTTC. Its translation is CASIGQAGGYGVGSGANVLTF. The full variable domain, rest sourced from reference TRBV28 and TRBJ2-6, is DVKVTQSSRYLVKRTGEKVFLECVQDMDHENMFWYRQDPGLGLRLIYFSYDVKMKEKGDIPEGYSVSREKKERFSLILESASTNQTSMYLCASIGQAGGYGVGSGANVLTFGAGSRLTVL.

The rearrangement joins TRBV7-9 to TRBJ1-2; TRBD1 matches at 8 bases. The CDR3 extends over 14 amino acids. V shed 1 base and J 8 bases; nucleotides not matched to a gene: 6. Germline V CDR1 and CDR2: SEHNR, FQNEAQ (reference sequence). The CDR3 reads CASSLGATGDGYTF. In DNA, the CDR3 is TGTGCCAGCAGCTTAGGGGCGACAGGGGACGGCTACACCTTC.

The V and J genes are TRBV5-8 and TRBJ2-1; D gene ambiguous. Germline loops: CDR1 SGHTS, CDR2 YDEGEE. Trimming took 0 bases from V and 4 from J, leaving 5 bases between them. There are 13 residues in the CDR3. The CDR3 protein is CASSLVGYNEQFF. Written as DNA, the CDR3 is TGTGCCAGCAGCTTGGTCGGGTACAATGAGCAGTTCTTC.

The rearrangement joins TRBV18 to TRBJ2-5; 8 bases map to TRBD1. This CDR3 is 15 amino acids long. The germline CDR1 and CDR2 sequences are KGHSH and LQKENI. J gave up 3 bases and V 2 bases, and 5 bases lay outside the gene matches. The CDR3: CASSPGQGREETQYF. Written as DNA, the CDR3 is TGTGCCAGCTCACCAGGACAGGGACGGGAAGAGACCCAGTACTTC.

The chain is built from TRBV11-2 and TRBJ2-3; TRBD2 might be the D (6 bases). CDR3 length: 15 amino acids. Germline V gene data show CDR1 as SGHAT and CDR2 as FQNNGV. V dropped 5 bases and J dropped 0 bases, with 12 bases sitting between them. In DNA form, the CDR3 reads TGTGCCAGCAGCCCGACGGGACTTAGCACAGATACGCAGTATTTT. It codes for CASSPTGLSTDTQYF.

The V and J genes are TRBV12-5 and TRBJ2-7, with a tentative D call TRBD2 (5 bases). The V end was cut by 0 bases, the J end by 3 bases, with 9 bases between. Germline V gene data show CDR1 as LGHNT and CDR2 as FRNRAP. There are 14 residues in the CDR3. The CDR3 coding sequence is TGTGCTAGTGGTTTGGTACTAGGAGACTACGAGCAGTACTTC. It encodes CASGLVLGDYEQYF.

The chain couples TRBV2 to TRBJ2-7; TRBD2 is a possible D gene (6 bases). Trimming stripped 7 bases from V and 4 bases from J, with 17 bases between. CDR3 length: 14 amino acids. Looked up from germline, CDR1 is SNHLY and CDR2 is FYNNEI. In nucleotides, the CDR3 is TGTGCCAGCACCCAAGGGCAGGGAGGATACGAGCAGTACTTC. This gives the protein CASTQGQGGYEQYF.